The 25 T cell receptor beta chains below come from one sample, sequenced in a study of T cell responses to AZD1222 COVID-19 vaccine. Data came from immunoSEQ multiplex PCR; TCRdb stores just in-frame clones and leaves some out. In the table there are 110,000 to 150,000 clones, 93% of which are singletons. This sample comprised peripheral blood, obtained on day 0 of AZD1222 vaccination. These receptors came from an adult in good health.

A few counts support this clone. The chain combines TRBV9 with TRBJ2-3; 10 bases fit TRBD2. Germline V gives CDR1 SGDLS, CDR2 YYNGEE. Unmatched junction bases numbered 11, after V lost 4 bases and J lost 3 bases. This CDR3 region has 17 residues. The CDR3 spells CASSSPLAGGSTDTQYF. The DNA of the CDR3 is TGTGCCAGCAGCTCCCCGTTAGCGGGAGGAAGTACAGATACGCAGTATTTT.

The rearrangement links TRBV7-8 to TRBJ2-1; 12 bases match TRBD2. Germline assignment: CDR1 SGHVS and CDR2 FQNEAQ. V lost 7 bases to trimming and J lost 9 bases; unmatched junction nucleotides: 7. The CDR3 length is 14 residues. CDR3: CASTLAGGPGEQFF. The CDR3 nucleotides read TGTGCCAGCACGCTAGCGGGAGGGCCGGGTGAGCAGTTCTTC.

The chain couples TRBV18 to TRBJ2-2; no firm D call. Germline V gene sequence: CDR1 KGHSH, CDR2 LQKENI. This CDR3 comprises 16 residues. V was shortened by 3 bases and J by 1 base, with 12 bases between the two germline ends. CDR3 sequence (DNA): TGTGCCAGCTCACCTTTGAGACAACTGAACACCGGGGAGCTGTTTTTT. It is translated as CASSPLRQLNTGELFF. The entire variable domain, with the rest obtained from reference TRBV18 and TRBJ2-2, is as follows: NAGVMQNPRHLVRRRGQEARLRCSPMKGHSHVYWYRQLPEEGLKFMVYLQKENIIDESGMPKERFSAEFPKEGPSILRIQQVVRGDSAAYFCASSPLRQLNTGELFFGEGSRLTVL.

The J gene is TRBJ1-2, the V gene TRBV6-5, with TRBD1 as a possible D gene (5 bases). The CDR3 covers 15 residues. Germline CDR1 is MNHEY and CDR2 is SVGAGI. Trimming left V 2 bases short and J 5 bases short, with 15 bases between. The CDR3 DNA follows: TGTGCCAGCAGTTACACGGGACCTACCATTTATGGCTACACCTTC. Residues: CASSYTGPTIYGYTF.

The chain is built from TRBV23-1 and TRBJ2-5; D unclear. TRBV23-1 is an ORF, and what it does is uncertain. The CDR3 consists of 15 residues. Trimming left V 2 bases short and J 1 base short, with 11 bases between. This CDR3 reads CASSQRLPTQETQYF. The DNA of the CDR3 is TGCGCCAGCAGTCAAAGACTGCCAACCCAAGAGACCCAGTACTTC.

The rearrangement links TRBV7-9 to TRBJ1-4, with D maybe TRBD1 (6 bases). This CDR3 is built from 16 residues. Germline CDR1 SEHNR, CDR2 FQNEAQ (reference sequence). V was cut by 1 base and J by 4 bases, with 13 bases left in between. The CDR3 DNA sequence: TGTGCCAGCAGCTTAGGTTACGGACAGAGTAATGAAAAACTGTTTTTT. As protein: CASSLGYGQSNEKLFF.

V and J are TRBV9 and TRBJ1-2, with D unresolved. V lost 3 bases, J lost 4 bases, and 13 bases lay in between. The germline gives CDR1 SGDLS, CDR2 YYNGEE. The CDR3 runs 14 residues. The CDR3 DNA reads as TGTGCCAGCAGCGCCGAAGGAGCCTTCTATGGCTACACCTTC. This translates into CASSAEGAFYGYTF. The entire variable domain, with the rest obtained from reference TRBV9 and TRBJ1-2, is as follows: DSGVTQTPKHLITATGQRVTLRCSPRSGDLSVYWYQQSLDQGLQFLIQYYNGEERAKGNILERFSAQQFPDLHSELNLSSLELGDSALYFCASSAEGAFYGYTFGSGTRLTVV.

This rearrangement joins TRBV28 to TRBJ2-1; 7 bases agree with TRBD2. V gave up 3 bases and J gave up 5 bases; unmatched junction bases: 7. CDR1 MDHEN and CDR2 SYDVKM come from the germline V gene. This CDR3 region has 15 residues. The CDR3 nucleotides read TGTGCCAGCAGTTTGGCCGGGACTAACCACAATGAGCAGTTCTTC. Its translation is CASSLAGTNHNEQFF.

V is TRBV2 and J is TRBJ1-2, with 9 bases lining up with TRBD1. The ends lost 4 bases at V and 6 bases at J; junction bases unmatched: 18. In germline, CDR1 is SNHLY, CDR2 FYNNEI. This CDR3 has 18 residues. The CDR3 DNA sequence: TGTGCCAGCAGTGTGGACTCCCCCGGGACAGGGATGTGGGATGGCTACACCTTC. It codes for CASSVDSPGTGMWDGYTF.

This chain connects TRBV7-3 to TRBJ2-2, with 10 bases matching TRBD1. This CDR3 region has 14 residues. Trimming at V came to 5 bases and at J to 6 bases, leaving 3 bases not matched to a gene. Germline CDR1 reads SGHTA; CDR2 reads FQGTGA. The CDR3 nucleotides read TGTGCCAGCAGCCCGGGACAGGGGTCCGGGGAGCTGTTTTTT. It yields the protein CASSPGQGSGELFF.

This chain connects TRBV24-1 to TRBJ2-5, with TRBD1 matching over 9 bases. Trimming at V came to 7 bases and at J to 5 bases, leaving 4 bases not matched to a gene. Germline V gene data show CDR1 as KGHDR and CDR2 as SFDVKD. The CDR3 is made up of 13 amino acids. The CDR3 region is CATRTGGEETQYF. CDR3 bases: TGTGCCACCAGGACAGGGGGAGAGGAGACCCAGTACTTC.

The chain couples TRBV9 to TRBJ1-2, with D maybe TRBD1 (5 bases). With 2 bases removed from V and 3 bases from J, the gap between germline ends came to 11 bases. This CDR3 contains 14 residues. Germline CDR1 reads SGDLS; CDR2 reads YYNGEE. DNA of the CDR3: TGTGCCAGCAGCGTCCAAGGGGATTACTATGGCTACACCTTC. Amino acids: CASSVQGDYYGYTF. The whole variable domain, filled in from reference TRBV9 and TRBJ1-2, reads DSGVTQTPKHLITATGQRVTLRCSPRSGDLSVYWYQQSLDQGLQFLIQYYNGEERAKGNILERFSAQQFPDLHSELNLSSLELGDSALYFCASSVQGDYYGYTFGSGTRLTVV.

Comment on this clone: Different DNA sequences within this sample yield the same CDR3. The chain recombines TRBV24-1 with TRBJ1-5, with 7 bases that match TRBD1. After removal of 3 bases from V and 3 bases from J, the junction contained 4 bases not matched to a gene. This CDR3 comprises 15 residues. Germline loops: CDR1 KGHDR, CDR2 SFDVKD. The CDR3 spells CATSDPDRDNQPQHF. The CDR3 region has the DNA TGTGCCACCAGTGATCCCGACAGGGACAATCAGCCCCAGCATTTT.

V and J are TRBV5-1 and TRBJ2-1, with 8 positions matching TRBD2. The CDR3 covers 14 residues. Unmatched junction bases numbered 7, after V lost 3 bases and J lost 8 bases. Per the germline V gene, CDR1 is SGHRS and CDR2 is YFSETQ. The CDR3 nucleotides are TGCGCCAGCAGCTACAGCGGGAGAGGGGATGAGCAGTTCTTC. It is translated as CASSYSGRGDEQFF. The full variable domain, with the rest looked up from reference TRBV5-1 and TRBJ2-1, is KAGVTQTPRYLIKTRGQQVTLSCSPISGHRSVSWYQQTPGQGLQFLFEYFSETQRNKGNFPGRFSGRQFSNSRSEMNVSTLELGDSALYLCASSYSGRGDEQFFGPGTRLTVL.

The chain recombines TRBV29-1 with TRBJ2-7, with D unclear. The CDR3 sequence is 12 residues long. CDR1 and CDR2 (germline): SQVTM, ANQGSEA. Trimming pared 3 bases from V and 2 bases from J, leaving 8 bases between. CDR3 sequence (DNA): TGCAGCGTTGACACGGAGACCTACGAGCAGTACTTC. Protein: CSVDTETYEQYF.

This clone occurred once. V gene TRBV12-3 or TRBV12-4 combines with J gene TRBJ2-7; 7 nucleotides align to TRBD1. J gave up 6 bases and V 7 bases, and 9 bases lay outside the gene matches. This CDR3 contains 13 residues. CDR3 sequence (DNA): TGTGCCAGCACCCCGACAGGGCCGAGCGAGCAGTACTTC. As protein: CASTPTGPSEQYF.

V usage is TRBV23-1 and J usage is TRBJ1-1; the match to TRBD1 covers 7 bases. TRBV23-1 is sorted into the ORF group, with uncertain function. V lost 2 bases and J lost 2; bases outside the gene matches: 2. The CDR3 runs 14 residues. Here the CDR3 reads CASSQRDSNTEAFF. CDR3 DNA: TGCGCCAGCAGTCAACGGGACAGCAACACTGAAGCTTTCTTT.

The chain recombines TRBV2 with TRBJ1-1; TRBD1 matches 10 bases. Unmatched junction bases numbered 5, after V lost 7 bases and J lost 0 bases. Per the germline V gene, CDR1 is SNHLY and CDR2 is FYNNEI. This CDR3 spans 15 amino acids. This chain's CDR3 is CASNRDRGLNTEAFF. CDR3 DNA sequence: TGTGCCAGCAATAGGGACAGGGGACTGAACACTGAAGCTTTCTTT.

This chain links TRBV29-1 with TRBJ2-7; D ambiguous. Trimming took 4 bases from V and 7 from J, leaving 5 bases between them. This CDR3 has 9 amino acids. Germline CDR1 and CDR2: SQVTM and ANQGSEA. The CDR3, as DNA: TGCAGCGTTGCAGGAGAGCAGTACTTC. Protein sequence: CSVAGEQYF.

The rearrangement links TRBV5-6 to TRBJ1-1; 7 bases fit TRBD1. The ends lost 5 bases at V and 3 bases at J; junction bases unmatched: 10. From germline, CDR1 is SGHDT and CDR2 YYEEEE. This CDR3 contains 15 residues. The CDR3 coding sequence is TGTGCCAGCAGGCTGCGGGTGACAGGGTACACTGAAGCTTTCTTT. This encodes CASRLRVTGYTEAFF.

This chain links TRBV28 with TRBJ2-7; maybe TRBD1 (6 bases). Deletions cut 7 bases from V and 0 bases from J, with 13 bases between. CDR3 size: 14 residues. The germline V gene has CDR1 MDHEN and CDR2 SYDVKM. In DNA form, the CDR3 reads TGTGCCAGCACCCAACAGGGCCCCTCCTACGAGCAGTACTTC. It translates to CASTQQGPSYEQYF.

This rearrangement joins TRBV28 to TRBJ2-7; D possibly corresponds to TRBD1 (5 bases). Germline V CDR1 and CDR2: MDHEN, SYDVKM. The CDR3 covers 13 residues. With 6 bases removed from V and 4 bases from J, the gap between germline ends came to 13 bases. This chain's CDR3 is CASRDTGEYEQYF. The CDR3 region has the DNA TGTGCCAGCAGGGACACAGGAGAGTACGAGCAGTACTTC. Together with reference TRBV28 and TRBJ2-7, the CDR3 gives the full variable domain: DVKVTQSSRYLVKRTGEKVFLECVQDMDHENMFWYRQDPGLGLRLIYFSYDVKMKEKGDIPEGYSVSREKKERFSLILESASTNQTSMYLCASRDTGEYEQYFGPGTRLTVT.

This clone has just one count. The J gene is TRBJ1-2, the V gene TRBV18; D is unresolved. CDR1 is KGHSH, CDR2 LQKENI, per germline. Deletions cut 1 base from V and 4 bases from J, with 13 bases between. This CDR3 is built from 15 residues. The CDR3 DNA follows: TGTGCCAGCTCACCACGTGAGTGGGTCTCCTATGGCTACACCTTC. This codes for CASSPREWVSYGYTF.

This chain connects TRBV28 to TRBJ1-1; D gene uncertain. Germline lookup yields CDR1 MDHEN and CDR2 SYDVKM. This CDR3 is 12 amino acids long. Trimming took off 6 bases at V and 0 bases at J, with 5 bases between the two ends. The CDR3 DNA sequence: TGTGCCAGCAGCCTCATGAACACTGAAGCTTTCTTT. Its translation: CASSLMNTEAFF.

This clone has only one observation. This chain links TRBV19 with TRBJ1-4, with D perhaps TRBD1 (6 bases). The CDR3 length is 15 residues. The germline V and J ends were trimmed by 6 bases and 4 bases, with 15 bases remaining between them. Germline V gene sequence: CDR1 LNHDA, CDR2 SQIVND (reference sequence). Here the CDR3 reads CASRGPGANNEKLFF. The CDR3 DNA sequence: TGTGCCAGTAGGGGACCAGGGGCGAATAATGAAAAACTGTTTTTT.